The 27 T cell receptor beta chains reported below all come from one sample, sequenced in a study of a mutant IDH1 vaccine in newly diagnosed glioma. Described time point: week 47, end of study. One vaccine dose held 300 ug of mutant IDH1 20-mer peptide and came with topical imiquimod. Produced via immunoSEQ multiplex PCR; TCRdb's table is partial and in-frame only. Counted here are about 34,000 clones, 87% occurring once; the ten biggest clones make up 12%. These receptors lack a known antigen. Specimen: PBMCs, collected from a glioma patient whose treatment included an IDH1 peptide vaccine. Source of these receptors: a young woman with glioma.

The chain links TRBV7-9 to TRBJ2-7, with 7 positions matching TRBD2. V gave up 5 bases and J gave up 7 bases; unmatched junction bases: 5. The V gene's germline CDR1 is SEHNR and CDR2 FQNEAQ (reference sequence). The CDR3 sequence is 12 residues long. The CDR3 nucleotides are TGTGCCAGCAGCATTGGGGGGGGTGAGCAGTACTTC. Residues: CASSIGGGEQYF.

This clone was counted once. V is TRBV30 and J is TRBJ1-1; no clear D. CDR3 length equals 14 residues. The ends were cut back, 5 bases at V and 0 bases at J, with 13 bases in the middle. Germline loops: CDR1 GTSNPN, CDR2 SVGIG (reference sequence). The CDR3 DNA follows: TGTGCCTGGGGAAGCACTACGATGAACACTGAAGCTTTCTTT. It yields the protein CAWGSTTMNTEAFF.

V is TRBV12-5 and J is TRBJ2-7; a possible D gene is TRBD2 (5 bases). This CDR3 has 14 amino acids. The germline V gene encodes CDR1 LGHNT and CDR2 FRNRAP. V was shortened by 1 base and J by 4 bases, with 11 bases between the two germline ends. The CDR3 is CASGLAEREYEQYF. CDR3 sequence (DNA): TGTGCTAGTGGTTTGGCCGAAAGGGAGTACGAGCAGTACTTC.

The rearrangement joins TRBV7-9 to TRBJ1-3; D call uncertain. The CDR3 runs 16 residues. Trimming took 1 base from V and 0 from J, leaving 10 bases between them. CDR1 is SEHNR and CDR2 is FQNEAQ in the germline V gene (reference sequence). In DNA form, the CDR3 reads TGTGCCAGCAGCTTAGAGACGAGAACCTCTGGAAACACCATATATTTT. It specifies CASSLETRTSGNTIYF.

This chain connects TRBV25-1 to TRBJ1-1; the D gene is possibly TRBD1 (5 bases). The CDR3 is 14 amino acids. V lost 8 bases to trimming and J lost 11 bases, with 24 bases between them. Germline CDR1 is MGHDK and CDR2 is SYGVNS. The CDR3 DNA follows: TGTGCCAGCGGAACGACAGCAGGGACCCTTGGGGCTTTCTTT. Its protein product is CASGTTAGTLGAFF.

The V call is TRBV7-7, the J call TRBJ2-5, with 8 nucleotides matching TRBD1. J lost 1 base, V lost 0 bases, and 10 bases had no gene match. CDR3 length: 18 amino acids. Germline V gene sequence: CDR1 SSHAT, CDR2 FNYEAQ (reference sequence). This CDR3 reads CASSLASGRTGPQETQYF. As DNA, the CDR3 is TGTGCCAGCAGCTTAGCGAGTGGACGGACAGGGCCCCAAGAGACCCAGTACTTC.

The J gene is TRBJ1-2, the V gene TRBV7-9; no firm D call. In germline, CDR1 is SEHNR, CDR2 FQNEAQ (reference sequence). The V end lost 5 bases, the J end lost 6 bases, and 13 bases lay between the germline ends. The CDR3 has 13 amino acids. CDR3 protein: CASSREHVDGYTF. In DNA form, the CDR3 reads TGTGCCAGCAGCAGGGAGCATGTAGATGGCTACACCTTC.

The V call is TRBV10-1, the J call TRBJ1-5; D unclear. Deletions cut 6 bases from V and 7 bases from J, with 10 bases between. CDR3 length equals 12 residues. Germline CDR1 and CDR2: WNHNN and SYGVQD (reference sequence). CDR3 loop: CASSHQDQPQHF. The DNA for the CDR3 is TGCGCCAGCAGCCATCAGGACCAGCCCCAGCATTTT.

The chain is built from TRBV2 and TRBJ1-5; no clear D gene. The CDR3 is 15 residues long. Trimming took 5 bases from V and 1 from J, leaving 12 bases between them. The germline gives CDR1 SNHLY, CDR2 FYNNEI. CDR3 bases: TGTGCCAGCAGTACCCCGACCCACAGCAATCAGCCCCAGCATTTT. It translates to CASSTPTHSNQPQHF.

For the CDR3, the DNA is TGCGCCAGCAGCTTCAGAGGACAGGAAAATTCACCCCTCCACTTT. It specifies CASSFRGQENSPLHF. V usage is TRBV5-1 and J usage is TRBJ1-6; TRBD1 agrees at 7 bases. V was clipped by 2 bases and J by 7 bases; unmatched bases: 6. The CDR3 covers 15 residues. Germline CDR1 and CDR2: SGHRS and YFSETQ.

CDR3 sequence (DNA): TGCGCCAGCAGCCGGGGGACAGGTGGCGAGCAGTACTTC. It yields the protein CASSRGTGGEQYF. The rearrangement joins TRBV5-1 to TRBJ2-7, with 8 positions matching TRBD1. This CDR3 has 13 residues. The V gene's germline CDR1 is SGHRS and CDR2 YFSETQ. V was pared by 4 bases and J by 6 bases, with 6 bases of the junction left unmatched.

The chain joins TRBV5-1 to TRBJ2-7; D gene unclear. Germline lookup yields CDR1 SGHRS and CDR2 YFSETQ. V was shortened by 3 bases and J by 3 bases, with 10 bases between the two germline ends. The CDR3 has 13 residues. The chain's CDR3 is CASSSAVVYEQYF. The DNA for the CDR3 is TGCGCCAGCAGCTCCGCAGTCGTCTACGAGCAGTACTTC. The full variable domain, its missing parts supplied by reference TRBV5-1 and TRBJ2-7, is KAGVTQTPRYLIKTRGQQVTLSCSPISGHRSVSWYQQTPGQGLQFLFEYFSETQRNKGNFPGRFSGRQFSNSRSEMNVSTLELGDSALYLCASSSAVVYEQYFGPGTRLTVT.

The chain couples TRBV4-3 to TRBJ1-1; D is ambiguous. CDR3 length: 13 amino acids. The V gene's germline CDR1 is LGHNA and CDR2 YSLEER. Between the trimmed V and J ends, which lost 4 bases and 0 bases, there was a span of 6 bases. In DNA form, the CDR3 reads TGCGCCAGCAGCCCCTCCATGAACACTGAAGCTTTCTTT. Residues: CASSPSMNTEAFF.

The V call is TRBV27, the J call TRBJ1-2; the match to TRBD1 covers 12 bases. Per the germline V gene, CDR1 is MNHEY and CDR2 is SMNVEV (reference sequence). Losses at the gene ends were 4 bases for V and 8 bases for J; bases not matched to a gene: 8. This CDR3 is 15 amino acids long. DNA for the CDR3: TGTGCCAGCAGTTCCCCGGGACAGGGGGCGCGCGGCTACACCTTC. Translating gives CASSSPGQGARGYTF.

The genes are TRBV25-1 and TRBJ2-7; maybe TRBD1 (6 bases). The germline V gene encodes CDR1 MGHDK and CDR2 SYGVNS. The CDR3 extends over 13 amino acids. Trimming took off 1 base at V and 8 bases at J, with 12 bases between the two ends. As DNA, the CDR3 is TGTGCCAGCAGTGAATGGGGTCAGGGGAAGCAGTACTTC. It codes for CASSEWGQGKQYF.

This chain connects TRBV7-7 to TRBJ1-6, with TRBD1 as a possible D gene (5 bases). Germline V gives CDR1 SSHAT, CDR2 FNYEAQ (reference sequence). V gave up 5 bases and J gave up 5 bases, with 10 bases separating them. The CDR3 is 14 amino acids. The CDR3 spells CASSPGLNNSPLHF. The DNA of the CDR3 is TGTGCCAGCAGCCCGGGACTGAATAATTCACCCCTCCACTTT. Based on the CDR3 plus reference TRBV7-7 and TRBJ1-6, the full variable domain is GAGVSQSPRYKVTKRGQDVTLRCDPISSHATLYWYQQALGQGPEFLTYFNYEAQPDKSGLPSDRFSAERPEGSISTLTIQRTEQRDSAMYRCASSPGLNNSPLHFGNGTRLTVT.

This chain uses TRBV7-2 with TRBJ2-5, with 14 bases aligning to TRBD2. This CDR3 comprises 16 residues. V shed 6 bases, J shed 5 bases, and the junction held 8 bases outside the gene matches. CDR1 and CDR2 from the germline V gene are SGHTA and FQGNSA. CDR3 residues: CASRPPGLAGVETQYF. Here the CDR3 DNA reads TGTGCCAGCAGACCTCCGGGACTAGCGGGGGTTGAGACCCAGTACTTC.

The chain has TRBV5-5 and TRBJ1-1; TRBD1 matches at 10 bases. This CDR3 has 15 residues. V lost 4 bases, J lost 4 bases, and 7 bases stayed unmatched. Germline assignment: CDR1 SGHKS and CDR2 YYEKEE (reference sequence). CDR3 protein: CASSTTTGGGTEAFF. The CDR3 DNA follows: TGTGCCAGCAGCACCACGACAGGGGGCGGCACTGAAGCTTTCTTT.

This clone was seen just once. V is TRBV18 and J is TRBJ2-5, with 7 nucleotides matching TRBD1. Germline lookup yields CDR1 KGHSH and CDR2 LQKENI. Trimming removed 4 bases from V and 2 bases from J; junction bases left unmatched: 7. The CDR3 spans 15 residues. The CDR3: CASSLGTAKQETQYF. CDR3 sequence (DNA): TGTGCCAGCTCACTCGGGACAGCGAAACAAGAGACCCAGTACTTC.

J is TRBJ1-5 and V is TRBV6-1, with D possibly TRBD1 on 6 matching bases. CDR3 size: 14 residues. The V gene's germline CDR1 is MNHNS and CDR2 SASEGT. V gave up 6 bases and J gave up 1 base, with 10 bases separating them. This chain's CDR3 is CASRKGQSNQPQHF. The CDR3 coding sequence is TGTGCCAGCAGGAAAGGACAGAGCAATCAGCCCCAGCATTTT.

This chain connects TRBV30 to TRBJ2-1; 7 bases line up with TRBD2. V lost 3 bases, J lost 4 bases, and 6 bases stayed unmatched. The germline V gene has CDR1 GTSNPN and CDR2 SVGIG (reference sequence). The CDR3 is 14 amino acids. CDR3 protein: CAWRGDYPYNEQFF. DNA for the CDR3: TGTGCCTGGAGGGGGGACTACCCTTACAATGAGCAGTTCTTC.

The CDR3 bases are TGTGCCAGCAGTTACTCGGAGAGCACTGAAGCTTTCTTT. Translation: CASSYSESTEAFF. This chain links TRBV6-5 with TRBJ1-1; D unresolved. Deletions cut 0 bases from V and 4 bases from J, with 6 bases between. Looked up from germline, CDR1 is MNHEY and CDR2 is SVGAGI. CDR3 length equals 13 residues.

This chain links TRBV14 with TRBJ1-2; perhaps TRBD1 as D (5 bases). V lost 3 bases and J 4 bases, leaving 15 bases between the germline ends. Germline V CDR1 and CDR2: SGHDN, FVKESK. The CDR3 spans 15 residues. In DNA form, the CDR3 reads TGTGCCAGCAGCCAGAAGCCAGGGAAGGCCTATGGCTACACCTTC. This sequence encodes CASSQKPGKAYGYTF. Full variable domain (outside the CDR3, taken from reference TRBV14 and TRBJ1-2): EAGVTQFPSHSVIEKGQTVTLRCDPISGHDNLYWYRRVMGKEIKFLLHFVKESKQDESGMPNNRFLAERTGGTYSTLKVQPAELEDSGVYFCASSQKPGKAYGYTFGSGTRLTVV.

This clone showed up just once. The chain is built from TRBV5-6 and TRBJ1-2; TRBD1 aligns across 11 bases. Germline CDR1 is SGHDT and CDR2 is YYEEEE. The junction had 4 bases not matched to a gene; V was cut back by 3 bases and J by 6 bases. The CDR3 totals 14 residues. CDR3 in amino acids: CASSYGQGANGYTF. The DNA for the CDR3 is TGTGCCAGCAGCTACGGACAGGGGGCCAATGGCTACACCTTC.

The rearrangement links TRBV5-4 to TRBJ2-2; 10 positions agree with TRBD2. This CDR3 is 16 amino acids long. Germline V lookup: CDR1 SGHNT, CDR2 YYREEE (reference sequence). With 3 bases clipped from V and 8 bases from J, the junction kept 10 bases outside the gene matches. The CDR3 loop is CASSSSSGGFTGELFF. For the CDR3, the DNA is TGTGCCAGCAGCTCCTCTAGCGGGGGCTTTACGGGGGAGCTGTTTTTT. The full variable domain, rest sourced from reference TRBV5-4 and TRBJ2-2, is ETGVTQSPTHLIKTRGQQVTLRCSSQSGHNTVSWYQQALGQGPQFIFQYYREEENGRGNFPPRFSGLQFPNYSSELNVNALELDDSALYLCASSSSSGGFTGELFFGEGSRLTVL.

The chain carries TRBV4-1 and TRBJ1-2; D remains unclear. V lost 6 bases and J lost 5, with 19 bases in between. This CDR3 is 15 amino acids long. Germline CDR1 MGHRA, CDR2 YSYEKL. CDR3 loop: CASRPLDMGGYGYTF. The CDR3 bases are TGCGCCAGCAGACCCCTAGACATGGGAGGTTATGGCTACACCTTC.

The chain employs TRBV5-6 and TRBJ1-4; 10 bases match TRBD1. The CDR3 covers 14 residues. Germline CDR1 reads SGHDT; CDR2 reads YYEEEE. Unmatched junction bases numbered 5, after V lost 2 bases and J lost 10 bases. CDR3 sequence (DNA): TGTGCCAGCAGCTTTGGGACAGGGGATGGAAAACTGTTTTTT. Amino acids: CASSFGTGDGKLFF.